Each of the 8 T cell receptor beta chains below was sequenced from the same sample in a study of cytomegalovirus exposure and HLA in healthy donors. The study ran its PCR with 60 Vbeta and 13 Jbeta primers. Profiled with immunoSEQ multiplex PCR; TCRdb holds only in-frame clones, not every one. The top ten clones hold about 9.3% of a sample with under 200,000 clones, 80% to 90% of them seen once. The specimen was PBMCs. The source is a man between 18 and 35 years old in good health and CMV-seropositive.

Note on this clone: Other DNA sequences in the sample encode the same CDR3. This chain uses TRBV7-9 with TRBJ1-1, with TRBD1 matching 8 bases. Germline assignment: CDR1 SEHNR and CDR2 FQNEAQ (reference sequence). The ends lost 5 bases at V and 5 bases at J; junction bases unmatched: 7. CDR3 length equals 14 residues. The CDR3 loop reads CASSLQGGGTEAFF. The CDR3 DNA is TGTGCCAGCAGCCTACAGGGGGGGGGTACTGAAGCTTTCTTT.

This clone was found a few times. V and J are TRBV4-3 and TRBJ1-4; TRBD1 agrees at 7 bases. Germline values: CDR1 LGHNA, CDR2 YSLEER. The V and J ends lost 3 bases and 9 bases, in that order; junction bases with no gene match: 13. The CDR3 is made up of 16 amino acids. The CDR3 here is CASSQESDRVWKKLFF. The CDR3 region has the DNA TGCGCCAGCAGCCAGGAATCCGACAGGGTTTGGAAAAAACTGTTTTTT.

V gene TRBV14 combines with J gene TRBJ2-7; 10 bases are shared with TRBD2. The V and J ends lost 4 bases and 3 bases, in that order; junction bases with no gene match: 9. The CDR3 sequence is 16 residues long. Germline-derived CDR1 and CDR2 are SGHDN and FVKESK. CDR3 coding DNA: TGTGCCAGCAGCCCACTAGGACTAGCGGACCTCTACGAGCAGTACTTC. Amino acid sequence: CASSPLGLADLYEQYF.

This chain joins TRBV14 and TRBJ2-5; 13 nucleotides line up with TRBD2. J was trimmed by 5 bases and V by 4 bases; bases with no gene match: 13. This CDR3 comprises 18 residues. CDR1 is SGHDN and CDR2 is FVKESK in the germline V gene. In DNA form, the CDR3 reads TGTGCCAGCAGCCTCCCCCCTATACTAGCGGGGGGGCACGAGACCCAGTACTTC. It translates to CASSLPPILAGGHETQYF.

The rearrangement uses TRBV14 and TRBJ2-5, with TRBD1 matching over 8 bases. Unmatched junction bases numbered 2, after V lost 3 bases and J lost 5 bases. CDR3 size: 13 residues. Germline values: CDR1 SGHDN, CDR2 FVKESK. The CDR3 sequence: CASSQDRAETQYF. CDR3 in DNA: TGTGCCAGCAGCCAGGACAGGGCGGAGACCCAGTACTTC.

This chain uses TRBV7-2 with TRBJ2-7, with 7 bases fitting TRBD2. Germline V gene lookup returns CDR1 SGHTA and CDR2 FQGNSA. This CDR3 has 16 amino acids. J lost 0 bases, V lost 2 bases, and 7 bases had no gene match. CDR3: CASSLTGTILSYEQYF. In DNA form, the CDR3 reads TGTGCCAGCAGCTTAACCGGGACTATACTCTCCTACGAGCAGTACTTC.

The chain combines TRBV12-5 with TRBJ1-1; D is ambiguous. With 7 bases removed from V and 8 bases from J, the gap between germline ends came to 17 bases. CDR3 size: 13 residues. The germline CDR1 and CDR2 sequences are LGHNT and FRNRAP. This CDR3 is CASADSNEAEAFF. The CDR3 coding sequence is TGTGCTAGTGCCGACTCTAATGAAGCCGAAGCTTTCTTT.

The CDR3 loop is CASSTLAGGINEQFF. CDR3 nucleotides: TGTGCCAGCAGCACGCTAGCGGGGGGTATTAATGAGCAGTTCTTC. The chain recombines TRBV7-8 with TRBJ2-1, with TRBD2 identical over 11 bases. Looked up from germline, CDR1 is SGHVS and CDR2 is FQNEAQ. V trimming: 5 bases; J trimming: 7 bases; junction bases outside the gene matches: 7. This CDR3 has 15 amino acids.